This is a list of T cell receptor beta chains from one sample in a study of graft-versus-host responses after intestinal transplantation. Only in-frame clones appear in the TCRdb table, and some are missing; sequencing was by immunoSEQ multiplex PCR. The sample holds approximately 49,000 clones, approximately 88% seen once. No antigen has been assigned to these receptors. The input for sequencing was unstimulated CD4+ T cells sorted from spleen or lymph node cells, taken before transplant. These TCRs come from a human donor who was the organ donor for an intestinal transplant. Each CDR3 is given with its conserved first and last residue. A D gene is named only where the DNA matches it firmly. Size is stated for part of the rows, as once, few or many counts, or as a class when the clone is expanded.

D	V	size	J	CDR3	DNA
TRBD2	TRBV29-1	NA	TRBJ2-5	CSVGGETQYF	TGCAGCGTCGGGGGGGAGACCCAGTACTTC
TRBD1	TRBV29-1	NA	TRBJ2-7	CSSRDSKQYF	TGCAGCTCCCGGGACAGCAAGCAGTACTTC
NA	TRBV2	few	TRBJ1-4	CASSEGPAALFF	TGTGCCAGCAGTGAGGGTCCGGCGGCACTGTTTTTT
TRBD1	TRBV5-8	NA	TRBJ1-2	CASSTRQGSYGYTF	TGTGCCAGCAGCACCCGACAGGGGTCCTATGGCTACACCTTC
NA	TRBV7-7	NA	TRBJ2-5	CASSLGAMAETQYF	TGTGCTAGCAGCCTGGGGGCGATGGCAGAGACCCAGTACTTC
NA	TRBV5-5	NA	TRBJ2-5	CASRETQYF	TGTGCCAGCCGGGAGACCCAGTACTTC
TRBD1	TRBV30	once	TRBJ1-2	CAWSTMGQSNYGYTF	TGTGCCTGGAGTACAATGGGACAGTCTAACTATGGCTACACCTTC
TRBD1	TRBV6-5	NA	TRBJ1-1	CASSSQGAGEAFF	TGTGCCAGCAGTTCACAGGGGGCCGGTGAAGCTTTCTTT
NA	TRBV29-1	NA	TRBJ2-3	CSVATLLGRTDTQYF	TGCAGCGTTGCCACCTTACTAGGCCGCACAGATACGCAGTATTTT
NA	TRBV19	once	TRBJ2-1	CASSIATSRTNEQFF	TGTGCCAGTAGTATAGCGACCTCCAGGACAAATGAGCAGTTCTTC
TRBD1	TRBV28	few	TRBJ1-4	CASSPGQYNEKLFF	TGTGCCAGCAGCCCGGGACAGTATAATGAAAAACTGTTTTTT
NA	TRBV7-2	NA	TRBJ2-7	CASSLERRASSYEQYF	TGTGCCAGCAGCTTAGAGAGGAGGGCTAGCTCCTACGAGCAGTACTTC
TRBD1	TRBV19	NA	TRBJ1-2	CASSMGGQVLYGYTF	TGTGCCAGTAGTATGGGGGGACAGGTGCTCTATGGCTACACCTTC
TRBD2	TRBV18	NA	TRBJ2-3	CASTSGIMADTQYF	TGTGCCAGCACTAGCGGGATTATGGCAGATACGCAGTATTTT
TRBD2	TRBV5-1	NA	TRBJ2-7	CASSRGTSSNYEQYF	TGCGCCAGCAGCAGGGGGACTAGCTCCAACTACGAGCAGTACTTC
NA	TRBV11-2	NA	TRBJ1-1	CASSFRGMAEAFF	TGTGCCAGCAGCTTCAGAGGGATGGCTGAAGCTTTCTTT
TRBD1	TRBV10-3	NA	TRBJ1-1	CAIRAPGQGTEAFF	TGTGCCATCAGGGCACCGGGACAGGGGACTGAAGCTTTCTTT
TRBD2	TRBV11-2	NA	TRBJ2-7	CASSLASGSYEQYF	TGTGCCAGCAGCTTAGCTAGCGGGAGTTACGAGCAGTACTTC
TRBD1	TRBV25-1	NA	TRBJ1-1	CASGGQGSTEAFF	TGTGCCAGCGGGGGACAGGGGTCGACTGAAGCTTTCTTT
TRBD1	TRBV7-2	few	TRBJ2-5	CASSPGQGGKETQYF	TGTGCCAGCAGCCCCGGACAGGGAGGAAAGGAGACCCAGTACTTC
TRBD1	TRBV5-1	NA	TRBJ2-1	CASSIGQVSYNEQFF	TGCGCCAGCAGCATCGGACAGGTTTCTTACAATGAGCAGTTCTTC
NA	TRBV27	NA	TRBJ2-1	CASSLFGVTYNEQFF	TGTGCCAGCAGTTTATTCGGAGTTACCTACAATGAGCAGTTCTTC
NA	TRBV19	NA	TRBJ1-1	CASSAAGRNTEAFF	TGTGCCAGTAGCGCCGCGGGGAGGAACACTGAAGCTTTCTTT
NA	TRBV5-6	few	TRBJ2-5	CASSLGWSGQETQYF	TGTGCCAGCAGCTTGGGTTGGAGCGGCCAAGAGACCCAGTACTTC
TRBD1	TRBV30	NA	TRBJ1-6	CAWRLQGDNSPLHF	TGTGCCTGGAGGCTCCAGGGGGATAATTCACCCCTCCACTTT
NA	TRBV5-4	NA	TRBJ1-1	CASRRGNEAFF	TGTGCCAGCAGACGTGGCAATGAAGCTTTCTTT
NA	TRBV19	NA	TRBJ2-1	CASSIALYNEQFF	TGTGCCAGTAGTATCGCACTTTACAATGAGCAGTTCTTC
NA	TRBV18	NA	TRBJ2-5	CASSTVKETQYF	TGTGCCAGCTCGACAGTAAAAGAGACCCAGTACTTC
TRBD2	TRBV2	NA	TRBJ2-1	CASSLLRGGVQFF	TGTGCCAGCAGTCTCCTGCGGGGAGGGGTGCAGTTCTTC
TRBD2	TRBV11-2	NA	TRBJ2-5	CASSSTRTSGGGTQYF	TGTGCCAGCAGCTCAACCCGGACTAGCGGCGGGGGGACCCAGTACTTC
NA	TRBV7-9	NA	TRBJ2-7	CASSLGGGGSLYEQYF	TGTGCCAGCAGCTTAGGTGGGGGAGGCTCATTATACGAGCAGTACTTC